In its sample, the clone carrying this T cell receptor beta chain was seen once. The record originates from a study of shared clonotypes between healthy human individuals. In the study overall: CD8 memory received one plate per donor, CD8 naive two, CD4 memory three and CD4 naive three.

Each subset's genomic DNA was shared equally among a number of immunoSEQ plates. Using immunoSEQ multiplex PCR, the repertoire was profiled, and TCRdb retains in-frame clones only, with some absent. The table lists 2 million to 2.5 million clones, 93% of them singletons. Germline CDR1 is LGHNA and CDR2 is YSLEER. There are 15 residues in the CDR3. The V end was cut by 2 bases, the J end by 8 bases, with 18 bases between. The sample taken for sequencing was naive CD4+ T cells from PBMCs. Subset noted: CD45RA+ positively selected. The TCR was taken from a man aged 18-30 years in good health. Some clones in this sample may be carry-over from other donors' samples. The J gene is TRBJ1-2, the V gene TRBV4-3; possibly TRBD1 for D (5 bases). The CDR3 protein is CASSQRNRQGYGYTF. The CDR3 DNA follows: TGCGCCAGCAGCCAAAGAAATCGGCAGGGCTACGGCTACACCTTC.